Listed below are T cell receptor beta chains from one sample, sequenced in a study of T cell changes during pregnancy in multiple sclerosis. Libraries were prepared by immunoSEQ multiplex PCR; TCRdb keeps only in-frame clonotypes and omits some of them. The sample holds 40,000 to 50,000 clones, 80% to 95% seen once. Here the sequenced sample was CD4+ T cells from peripheral blood mononuclear cells, taken after pregnancy. The source is a female donor in good health, enrolled as a control in a pregnancy study. Both conserved end residues are part of each CDR3. Fields, in order: V gene, D gene, J gene, clone size, CDR3 protein, CDR3 DNA. D genes are given only for firm matches. Clone size is given for some rows only: seen once, a few or many times, or a class if the clone is expanded.

TRBV6-1	TRBD1	TRBJ1-5	NA	CASSSGTGNQPQHF	TGTGCCAGCAGCTCCGGGACAGGGAATCAGCCCCAGCATTTT
TRBV25-1	NA	TRBJ1-2	NA	CASSAWDLSGGYTF	TGTGCCAGCAGTGCGTGGGATTTGTCGGGGGGCTACACCTTC
TRBV18	TRBD2	TRBJ2-3	NA	CASSRLAGVRTDTQYF	TGTGCCAGCTCACGACTAGCGGGAGTGAGGACAGATACGCAGTATTTT
TRBV5-6	NA	TRBJ1-2	NA	CASSSGSRLYGYTF	TGTGCCAGCAGTTCAGGCTCCCGTCTCTATGGCTACACCTTC
TRBV30	NA	TRBJ1-1	NA	CAWSAYSTQGNTEAFF	TGTGCCTGGAGTGCCTATAGCACACAGGGGAACACTGAAGCTTTCTTT
TRBV7-8	TRBD1	TRBJ1-3	few	CASSSRDSIGNTIYF	TGTGCCAGCAGCTCCCGGGACAGCATTGGAAACACCATATATTTT
TRBV5-1	TRBD2	TRBJ2-3	NA	CASSSSYRGGGGADTQYF	TGCGCCAGCAGCTCCAGTTATAGGGGTGGGGGGGGTGCAGATACGCAGTATTTT
TRBV25-1	NA	TRBJ2-3	NA	CASSEGFGFSHTQYF	TGTGCCAGCAGTGAAGGTTTCGGGTTTTCACATACGCAGTATTTT
TRBV28	NA	TRBJ1-3	NA	CASSLSQGGGYTIYF	TGTGCCAGCAGTTTAAGTCAGGGAGGTGGCTACACCATATATTTT
TRBV11-2	TRBD1	TRBJ2-7	NA	CASSSQGFSYEQYF	TGTGCCAGCAGCTCACAGGGGTTCTCCTACGAGCAGTACTTC
TRBV19	TRBD1	TRBJ1-4	NA	CASTPLRGQGEEKLFF	TGTGCCAGTACCCCCTTGCGGGGACAGGGTGAGGAAAAACTGTTTTTT
TRBV6-6	TRBD1	TRBJ1-4	NA	CASSYSGTDEKLFF	TGTGCCAGCAGTTACTCGGGGACAGATGAAAAACTGTTTTTT
TRBV9	TRBD1	TRBJ1-2	NA	CASSVVTGTGFGYTF	TGTGCCAGCAGCGTAGTGACCGGGACAGGGTTTGGCTACACCTTC
TRBV4-3	NA	TRBJ1-2	NA	CASSQAGNNYGHTF	TGCGCCAGCAGCCAAGCGGGTAATAACTATGGCCACACCTTC
TRBV4-2	TRBD2	TRBJ2-1	NA	CASSQETSLSSYNEQFF	TGTGCCAGCAGCCAGGAGACTAGCCTGAGCTCCTACAATGAGCAGTTCTTC
TRBV6-1	NA	TRBJ1-4	NA	CASSVTGSNEKLFF	TGTGCCAGCAGTGTTACAGGTTCTAATGAAAAACTGTTTTTT
TRBV5-1	NA	TRBJ1-1	NA	CASSQGSTEAFF	TGCGCCAGCAGCCAAGGGAGCACTGAAGCTTTCTTT
TRBV7-6	NA	TRBJ1-4	NA	CASSSEILDGKLFF	TGTGCCAGCAGCTCGGAGATACTCGACGGGAAACTGTTTTTT
TRBV5-1	NA	TRBJ1-4	NA	CASSVTGGTNEKLFF	TGCGCCAGCAGCGTGACAGGTGGGACTAATGAAAAACTGTTTTTT
TRBV7-2	NA	TRBJ1-4	NA	CASSLLRGTNEKLFF	TGTGCCAGCAGCTTACTCAGGGGTACTAATGAAAAACTGTTTTTT
TRBV2	NA	TRBJ2-2	once	CASSVQGGANTGELFF	TGTGCCAGCAGTGTACAGGGGGGGGCGAACACCGGGGAGCTGTTTTTT
TRBV18	TRBD1	TRBJ2-2	NA	CASSLQGVKNTGELFF	TGTGCCAGCTCACTACAGGGGGTGAAGAACACCGGGGAGCTGTTTTTT
TRBV19	TRBD2	TRBJ2-6	NA	CAGRGKGANVLTF	TGTGCCGGGAGGGGAAAAGGGGCCAACGTCCTGACTTTC
TRBV5-4	TRBD1	TRBJ1-2	NA	CASTGVLTGGNYGYTF	TGTGCCAGCACCGGTGTTTTGACAGGGGGTAACTATGGCTACACCTTC
TRBV7-2	TRBD1	TRBJ2-1	NA	CASSFAPGTGDEQFF	TGTGCCAGCAGCTTTGCGCCCGGGACAGGGGATGAGCAGTTCTTC
TRBV5-4	TRBD2	TRBJ2-7	NA	CASSDSGSLTYEQYF	TGTGCCAGCAGTGATAGCGGGAGTCTCACCTACGAGCAGTACTTC
TRBV28	TRBD1	TRBJ1-1	NA	CASIRQGHTEAFF	TGTGCCAGCATTCGACAGGGTCACACTGAAGCTTTCTTT
TRBV7-6	TRBD1	TRBJ1-6	NA	CASSAGQGRYSPLHF	TGTGCCAGCAGCGCAGGACAGGGTAGATATTCACCCCTCCACTTT
TRBV4-2	NA	TRBJ2-1	NA	CASSQVLASQQFF	TGTGCCAGCAGCCAAGTGCTGGCTAGTCAGCAGTTCTTC
TRBV5-1	NA	TRBJ2-3	NA	CASSPGTQGNTDTQYF	TGCGCCAGCAGCCCGGGGACTCAGGGAAACACAGATACGCAGTATTTT
TRBV7-2	NA	TRBJ1-1	NA	CASSSTYMNTEAFF	TGTGCCAGCAGCTCCACCTATATGAACACTGAAGCTTTCTTT
TRBV6-5	TRBD1	TRBJ1-2	NA	CASSHGTGEGYTF	TGTGCCAGCAGCCACGGGACAGGGGAGGGCTACACCTTC
TRBV29-1	TRBD1	TRBJ1-4	NA	CSAYKDRGYNEKLFF	TGCAGCGCCTATAAGGACAGGGGTTATAATGAAAAACTGTTTTTT
TRBV11-2	NA	TRBJ1-6	few	CASSRTQLTITNHNSPLHF	TGTGCCAGCAGCCGGACACAACTGACCATAACGAATCATAATTCACCCCTCCACTTT
TRBV10-3	NA	TRBJ2-1	once	CAISDRAHNEQFF	TGTGCCATCAGTGACAGGGCCCACAATGAGCAGTTCTTC
TRBV4-1	TRBD2	TRBJ2-3	NA	CASSRRGLAGGGGVPDTQYF	TGCGCCAGCAGCCGAAGGGGACTAGCGGGAGGGGGCGGAGTCCCAGATACGCAGTATTTT
TRBV28	NA	TRBJ1-6	few	CASSFWTQNSPLHF	TGTGCCAGCAGTTTTTGGACACAGAATTCACCCCTCCACTTT
TRBV29-1	TRBD1	TRBJ2-2	NA	CSARTGTRGELFF	TGCAGCGCCCGGACAGGGACTCGCGGGGAGCTGTTTTTT
TRBV27	TRBD1	TRBJ1-6	NA	CASRGAGTVNSPLHF	TGTGCCAGCAGGGGGGCGGGGACAGTTAATTCACCCCTCCACTTT
TRBV15	TRBD1	TRBJ2-6	NA	CATSRERTGFGANVLTF	TGTGCCACCAGCAGGGAGCGGACAGGGTTTGGGGCCAACGTCCTGACTTTC
TRBV2	NA	TRBJ1-1	NA	CAPGGLNTEAFF	TGTGCCCCCGGGGGTCTGAACACTGAAGCTTTCTTT
TRBV5-4	NA	TRBJ2-3	NA	CASSLDAGSPLNTQYF	TGTGCCAGCAGCTTGGATGCGGGGTCCCCTTTGAATACGCAGTATTTT
TRBV5-1	NA	TRBJ1-1	NA	CASSLTGKNTEAFF	TGCGCCAGCAGCTTGACGGGGAAAAACACTGAAGCTTTCTTT
TRBV6-5	NA	TRBJ1-6	NA	CASSLNRGSYNSPLHF	TGTGCCAGCAGTTTAAATAGGGGCTCCTATAATTCACCCCTCCACTTT